Following are 31 T cell receptor beta chains from one sample sequenced in a study of OX40 agonist ivuxolimab in advanced cancers. Libraries were prepared by immunoSEQ multiplex PCR; TCRdb keeps only in-frame clonotypes and omits some of them. The sample carries over 20,000 clones, around four fifths recorded once. The source was CD4+ or CD8+ T cells sorted from blood, collected in a trial of the OX40 agonist ivuxolimab. Receptors were obtained from an adult with an advanced solid tumor such as melanoma, head and neck, liver or kidney cancer.

V and J are TRBV7-6 and TRBJ1-1; the D is unclear. Germline V gives CDR1 SGHVS, CDR2 FNYEAQ. V dropped 0 bases and J dropped 0 bases, with 5 bases sitting between them. The CDR3 loop spans 14 amino acids. The CDR3 loop is CASSLADLNTEAFF. CDR3 nucleotide sequence: TGTGCCAGCAGCTTAGCGGATTTGAACACTGAAGCTTTCTTT. Looking up the rest from reference TRBV7-6 and TRBJ1-1 gives the full variable domain: GAGVSQSPRYKVTKRGQDVALRCDPISGHVSLYWYRQALGQGPEFLTYFNYEAQQDKSGLPNDRFSAERPEGSISTLTIQRTEQRDSAMYRCASSLADLNTEAFFGQGTRLTVV.

This chain links TRBV4-2 with TRBJ1-5; weak D call: TRBD1 (5 bases). The V gene's germline CDR1 is LGHNA and CDR2 YNFKEQ. Trimming removed 0 bases from V and 2 bases from J, with 11 bases in between. The length of the CDR3 is 16 residues. The CDR3 loop reads CASSQDGGVGNQPQHF. The CDR3 DNA reads as TGTGCCAGCAGCCAAGATGGGGGGGTTGGCAATCAGCCCCAGCATTTT.

The J gene is TRBJ1-4, the V gene TRBV4-2; tentatively, D is TRBD1 (5 bases). V shed 5 bases and J shed 6 bases, with 22 bases lying between them. The CDR3 has 17 residues. From germline, CDR1 is LGHNA and CDR2 YNFKEQ. The CDR3 here is CASSAQGPLKGDEKLFF. As DNA, the CDR3 is TGTGCCAGCAGCGCCCAAGGCCCCCTTAAAGGGGATGAAAAACTGTTTTTT.

The chain joins TRBV5-6 to TRBJ1-1, with no clear D. The ends were cut back, 1 base at V and 6 bases at J, with 10 bases in the middle. The germline V gene encodes CDR1 SGHDT and CDR2 YYEEEE. The CDR3 loop spans 13 amino acids. DNA for the CDR3: TGTGCCAGCAGCTTGCAGCAGCCACCTGAAGCTTTCTTT. It is translated as CASSLQQPPEAFF.

The chain couples TRBV13 to TRBJ2-1; D may be TRBD1 (6 bases). Trimming shortened V by 3 bases and J by 8 bases, and 17 bases separated the two germline ends. CDR1 is PRHDT, CDR2 FYEKMQ, per germline (reference sequence). The CDR3 sequence is 15 residues long. The CDR3 coding sequence is TGTGCCAGCAGCTTGTACAACTTCAGGGGCGATGAGCAGTTCTTC. The encoded protein is CASSLYNFRGDEQFF.

The rearrangement uses TRBV11-2 and TRBJ2-7; D gene unclear. This CDR3 comprises 11 residues. The germline CDR1 and CDR2 sequences are SGHAT and FQNNGV. V lost 2 bases, J lost 5 bases, and 4 bases lay in between. The CDR3 sequence is CASSLQNEQYF. CDR3 DNA: TGTGCCAGCAGCTTACAGAACGAGCAGTACTTC. The full variable domain, its missing parts supplied by reference TRBV11-2 and TRBJ2-7, is EAGVAQSPRYKIIEKRQSVAFWCNPISGHATLYWYQQILGQGPKLLIQFQNNGVVDDSQLPKDRFSAERLKGVDSTLKIQPAKLEDSAVYLCASSLQNEQYFGPGTRLTVT.

This clone was counted a single time. V is TRBV6-5 and J is TRBJ1-1; TRBD1 is a possible D gene (5 bases). V lost 5 bases to trimming and J lost 7 bases, with 11 bases between them. This CDR3 has 12 amino acids. CDR1 is MNHEY and CDR2 is SVGAGI in the germline V gene. For the CDR3, the DNA is TGTGCCAGCAGTCCCGGGGGAGGTGAAGCTTTCTTT. Its translation: CASSPGGGEAFF.

This clone was counted between two and nine times. The chain combines TRBV13 with TRBJ1-1; 7 bases fit TRBD1. This CDR3 region has 15 residues. V dropped 3 bases and J dropped 4; count of bases not matched to a gene: 8. CDR1 is PRHDT and CDR2 is FYEKMQ in the germline V gene (reference sequence). As DNA, the CDR3 is TGTGCCAGCAGCTTGTGGAACAGGGGAGGCACTGAAGCTTTCTTT. Translating gives CASSLWNRGGTEAFF.

V and J are TRBV6-4 and TRBJ2-3, with 8 bases fitting TRBD2. The CDR3 has 15 amino acids. Unmatched junction bases numbered 7, after V lost 4 bases and J lost 4 bases. Germline values: CDR1 MRHNA, CDR2 SNTAGT. CDR3: CASSVAASGSDTQYF. CDR3 nucleotide sequence: TGTGCCAGCAGTGTAGCGGCTAGCGGGTCAGATACGCAGTATTTT.

The chain couples TRBV18 to TRBJ1-1; unclear D gene. Trimming took 0 bases from V and 2 from J, leaving 10 bases between them. This CDR3 is 15 amino acids long. Germline CDR1 is KGHSH and CDR2 is LQKENI. The CDR3 DNA sequence: TGTGCCAGCTCACCACCGGTCGCACTAAACACTGAAGCTTTCTTT. Residues: CASSPPVALNTEAFF.

The chain links TRBV10-3 to TRBJ2-3; D might be TRBD1 or TRBD2, each matching 5 bases. The CDR3 runs 17 residues. Deletions cut 2 bases from V and 1 base from J, with 16 bases between. CDR1 is ENHRY and CDR2 is SYGVKD in the germline V gene. The CDR3 protein is CAISEPQGDGGTDTQYF. DNA of the CDR3: TGTGCCATCAGTGAGCCTCAAGGGGACGGGGGCACAGATACGCAGTATTTT.

This chain connects TRBV21-1 to TRBJ2-4; TRBD1 was called by the table and not checked on the DNA. TRBV21-1 is a listed pseudogene. CDR3 size: 17 residues. CDR3 region: CASSKGARTGGKNIQYF. The CDR3 DNA is TGTGCCAGCAGCAAAGGTGCCAGGACAGGGGGCAAAAACATTCAGTACTTC.

The table lists this clone with a count of one. The chain joins TRBV5-6 to TRBJ2-3; 7 bases align to TRBD2. The CDR3 totals 14 residues. The junction had 5 bases not matched to a gene; V was cut back by 2 bases and J by 5 bases. In germline, CDR1 is SGHDT, CDR2 YYEEEE. In nucleotides, the CDR3 is TGTGCCAGCAGCTTTGGTTCGGGGGGAGATACGCAGTATTTT. Residues: CASSFGSGGDTQYF.

The CDR3 reads CASSPGTGGSEAFF. For the CDR3, the DNA is TGTGCCAGCAGTCCCGGGACAGGGGGCAGTGAAGCTTTCTTT. V usage is TRBV27 and J usage is TRBJ1-1, with TRBD1 matching over 12 bases. The CDR3 extends over 14 amino acids. In germline, CDR1 is MNHEY, CDR2 SMNVEV (reference sequence). Losses at the gene ends were 5 bases for V and 7 bases for J; bases not matched to a gene: 5.

The rearrangement uses TRBV19 and TRBJ2-1; 7 nucleotides match TRBD1. This CDR3 is 15 amino acids long. CDR1 is LNHDA and CDR2 is SQIVND in the germline V gene (reference sequence). Unmatched junction bases numbered 13, after V lost 6 bases and J lost 8 bases. For the CDR3, the DNA is TGTGCCAGTAGGTTCACGGCAGGGGGTAGCCATGAGCAGTTCTTC. It encodes CASRFTAGGSHEQFF.

This sequence joins TRBV5-6 and TRBJ1-1; a weak D match, TRBD1 (6 bases). Germline V gene lookup returns CDR1 SGHDT and CDR2 YYEEEE. The CDR3 consists of 13 residues. Trimming left V 4 bases short and J 2 bases short, with 9 bases between. The CDR3 sequence is CASSPGGNTEAFF. The CDR3 DNA reads as TGTGCCAGCAGCCCGGGGGGCAACACTGAAGCTTTCTTT.

J is TRBJ1-5 and V is TRBV7-8, with D unresolved. The V and J ends lost 1 base and 3 bases respectively, with 7 bases between them. Germline V gives CDR1 SGHVS, CDR2 FQNEAQ. CDR3 length equals 14 residues. CDR3 sequence reads: CASSLGGPNQPQHF. Here the CDR3 DNA reads TGTGCCAGCAGCTTAGGAGGCCCCAATCAGCCCCAGCATTTT.

This rearrangement joins TRBV5-4 to TRBJ2-1; tentatively, D is TRBD1 (5 bases). V lost 6 bases and J 6 bases, leaving 19 bases between the germline ends. This CDR3 contains 15 residues. Germline-derived CDR1 and CDR2 are SGHNT and YYREEE (reference sequence). The CDR3 DNA sequence: TGTGCCAGCACCCAAGACCCGACAGTTTTCAATGAGCAGTTCTTC. Its translation: CASTQDPTVFNEQFF.

In its sample, this clone ranks as medium-sized. The V gene is TRBV2, the J gene TRBJ2-7, with D hard to call. The CDR3 has 13 amino acids. Germline CDR1 SNHLY, CDR2 FYNNEI. Trimming shortened V by 8 bases and J by 3 bases, and 14 bases separated the two germline ends. This chain's CDR3 is CASLLLGSYEQYF. DNA for the CDR3: TGTGCCAGCCTTTTATTAGGCAGCTACGAGCAGTACTTC.

This clone showed up just once. This chain connects TRBV4-3 to TRBJ2-3; weak D call: TRBD1 (6 bases). V was shortened by 0 bases and J by 6 bases, with 16 bases between the two germline ends. The CDR3 spans 16 residues. Germline V CDR1 and CDR2: LGHNA, YSLEER. CDR3 protein: CASSQDRTGMRDTQYF. CDR3 in DNA: TGCGCCAGCAGCCAAGATCGCACAGGGATGCGTGATACGCAGTATTTT.

This chain connects TRBV5-8 to TRBJ1-1; possible D gene TRBD1, 6 bases. The CDR3 runs to 14 residues. V dropped 6 bases and J dropped 7 bases, with 19 bases sitting between them. From germline, CDR1 is SGHTS and CDR2 YDEGEE. The DNA of the CDR3 is TGTGCCAGCAACCACCGAAGGGGGAGGAGTGAAGCTTTCTTT. Translated, it gives CASNHRRGRSEAFF.

This clone was observed a single time. This chain links TRBV11-3 with TRBJ2-1; 7 bases map to TRBD1. Germline-derived CDR1 and CDR2 are SGHNT and YENEEA. J was trimmed by 1 base and V by 6 bases; bases with no gene match: 9. CDR3 length: 16 amino acids. This chain's CDR3 is CASSTVGDRSYNEQFF. The CDR3 DNA reads TGTGCCAGCAGTACAGTCGGGGACAGATCCTACAATGAGCAGTTCTTC.

The V call is TRBV13, the J call TRBJ1-1; TRBD1 is a possible D gene (6 bases). V lost 5 bases to trimming and J lost 3 bases, with 16 bases between them. CDR3 size: 15 residues. The V gene's germline CDR1 is PRHDT and CDR2 FYEKMQ (reference sequence). The CDR3 is CASSPVGALYTEAFF. CDR3 bases: TGTGCCAGCAGCCCCGTGGGGGCACTATACACTGAAGCTTTCTTT.

V is TRBV5-1 and J is TRBJ2-3; 10 bases map to TRBD2. The CDR3 length is 14 residues. V shed 0 bases and J 6 bases; nucleotides not matched to a gene: 1. Germline values: CDR1 SGHRS, CDR2 YFSETQ. The CDR3 nucleotides are TGCGCCAGCAGCTTGGCTAGCGGGGGTGATACGCAGTATTTT. This codes for CASSLASGGDTQYF.

A remark on this clone: Other DNA sequences in this sample translate to the same CDR3. The chain uses TRBV6-5 and TRBJ2-1, with 9 bases fitting TRBD2. In germline, CDR1 is MNHEY, CDR2 SVGAGI. The CDR3 contains 16 residues. Trimming took 0 bases from V and 1 from J; bases not matched to a gene: 1. CDR3 nucleotide sequence: TGTGCCAGCAGTTACTCGGCGGGGGGGTCCTACAATGAGCAGTTCTTC. It encodes CASSYSAGGSYNEQFF.

This clone was picked up one time. The CDR3 sequence is CASSLSGGGYTF. The DNA of the CDR3 is TGTGCCAGCAGTTTATCGGGGGGCGGCTACACCTTC. This chain uses TRBV27 with TRBJ1-2; TRBD1 is a possible D gene (6 bases). Germline V gives CDR1 MNHEY, CDR2 SMNVEV (reference sequence). The CDR3 is 12 amino acids. Trimming stripped 0 bases from V and 8 bases from J, with 7 bases between.

The chain joins TRBV27 to TRBJ2-1; no clear D. The CDR3 runs to 15 residues. The V end lost 0 bases, the J end lost 2 bases, and 8 bases lay between the germline ends. Per germline, CDR1 MNHEY and CDR2 SMNVEV (reference sequence). The CDR3 sequence is CASSLSRPAYNEQFF. The CDR3, as DNA: TGTGCCAGCAGTTTATCCAGACCTGCCTACAATGAGCAGTTCTTC.

The rearrangement uses TRBV28 and TRBJ1-1; D remains ambiguous. The CDR3 loop spans 15 amino acids. Germline lookup yields CDR1 MDHEN and CDR2 SYDVKM. The V end was cut by 5 bases, the J end by 1 base, with 14 bases between. DNA of the CDR3: TGTGCCAGCAGTCCCTCCGGGATAAAGAACACTGAAGCTTTCTTT. Translation gives CASSPSGIKNTEAFF.

J is TRBJ1-3 and V is TRBV9, with TRBD1 identical over 9 bases. With 3 bases clipped from V and 4 bases from J, the junction kept 8 bases outside the gene matches. The germline gives CDR1 SGDLS, CDR2 YYNGEE. The CDR3 sequence is 16 residues long. CDR3 coding DNA: TGTGCCAGCAGCGACCACGGGACAGGGTCCGGAAACACCATATATTTT. Protein product: CASSDHGTGSGNTIYF.

The rearrangement links TRBV5-8 to TRBJ1-5; D uncertain. This CDR3 has 12 residues. CDR1 SGHTS and CDR2 YDEGEE come from the germline V gene. The germline V and J ends were trimmed by 2 bases and 5 bases, with 5 bases remaining between them. Here the CDR3 DNA reads TGTGCCAGCAGCTTCGGGGATCAGCCCCAGCATTTT. It encodes CASSFGDQPQHF.

The chain combines TRBV5-6 with TRBJ2-1; no firm D call. CDR3 size: 13 residues. Germline V gives CDR1 SGHDT, CDR2 YYEEEE. The V gene lost 5 bases and the J gene lost 13 bases, with 19 bases spanning the gap. CDR3 in DNA: TGTGCCAGCAGTGCCGGAGCAGGCCCTAAACAGTTCTTC. Its translation is CASSAGAGPKQFF.